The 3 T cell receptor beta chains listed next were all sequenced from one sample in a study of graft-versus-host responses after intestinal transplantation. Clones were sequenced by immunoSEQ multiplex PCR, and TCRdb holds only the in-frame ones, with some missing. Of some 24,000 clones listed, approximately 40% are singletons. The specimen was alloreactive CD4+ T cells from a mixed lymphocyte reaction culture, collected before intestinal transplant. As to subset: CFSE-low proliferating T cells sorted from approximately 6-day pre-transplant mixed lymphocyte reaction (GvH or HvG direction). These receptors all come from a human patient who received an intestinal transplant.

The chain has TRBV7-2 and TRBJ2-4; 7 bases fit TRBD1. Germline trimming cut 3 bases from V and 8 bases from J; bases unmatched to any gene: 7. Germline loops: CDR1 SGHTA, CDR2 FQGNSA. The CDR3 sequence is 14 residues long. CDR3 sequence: CASSLVPRGHIQYF. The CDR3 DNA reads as TGTGCCAGCAGCTTGGTTCCGAGGGGGCACATTCAGTACTTC.

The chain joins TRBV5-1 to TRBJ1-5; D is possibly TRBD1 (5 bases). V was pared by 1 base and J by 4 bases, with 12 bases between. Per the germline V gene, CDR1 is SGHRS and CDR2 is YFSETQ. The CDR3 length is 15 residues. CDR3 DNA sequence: TGCGCCAGCAGCTTGAGCGGGACCTCGAATCAGCCCCAGCATTTT. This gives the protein CASSLSGTSNQPQHF.

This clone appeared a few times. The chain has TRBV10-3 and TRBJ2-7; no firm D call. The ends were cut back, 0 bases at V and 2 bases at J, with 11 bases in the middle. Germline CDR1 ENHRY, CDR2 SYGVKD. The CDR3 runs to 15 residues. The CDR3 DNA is TGTGCCATCAGTGAGTCAGGCTACTACCCCTACGAGCAGTACTTC. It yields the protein CAISESGYYPYEQYF.